A single sample is the source of the 2 T cell receptor beta chains below, sequenced in a study of OX40 agonist ivuxolimab in advanced cancers. Assay: immunoSEQ multiplex PCR; the TCRdb copy retains only in-frame clones and omits some. The sample contains about 50,000 clones, about nine tenths of which appear only once. This sample comprised CD4+ or CD8+ T cells sorted from blood, obtained in a trial of the OX40 agonist ivuxolimab. The receptors come from an adult with an advanced solid tumor such as melanoma, head and neck, liver or kidney cancer.

Here the CDR3 reads CASSILAGGPYNEQFF. CDR3 DNA sequence: TGTGCCAGTAGTATTTTAGCGGGAGGGCCCTACAATGAGCAGTTCTTC. The rearrangement joins TRBV19 to TRBJ2-1; 11 bases align to TRBD2. The V gene's germline CDR1 is LNHDA and CDR2 SQIVND (reference sequence). The CDR3 consists of 16 residues. The ends lost 3 bases at V and 2 bases at J; junction bases unmatched: 3.

DNA for the CDR3: TGTGCCAGCAGTTACTCCCTGACAGGGGCCGGCTACACCTTC. Its protein is CASSYSLTGAGYTF. The chain employs TRBV6-6 and TRBJ1-2, with 8 bases aligning to TRBD1. Germline V gives CDR1 MNHNY, CDR2 SVGAGI (reference sequence). There are 14 residues in the CDR3. Trimming took 0 bases from V and 8 from J; bases not matched to a gene: 5.